The 5 T cell receptor beta chains listed next were all sequenced from one sample in a study of control samples from healthy donors and cancer patients. The data were produced by immunoSEQ multiplex PCR, yet TCRdb's version contains in-frame clones alone and is incomplete. Altogether tens of thousands of clones are present, roughly 84% being singletons, with the ten largest covering around 15%. Material: blood. The receptors derive from a man between 45 and 60 years old in good health.

CDR3 region: CASSEGGGAGNTEAFF. As DNA, the CDR3 is TGTGCCAGCAGTGAAGGAGGGGGCGCGGGGAACACTGAAGCTTTCTTT. The V gene is TRBV6-1, the J gene TRBJ1-1; 7 positions match TRBD1. Trimming at V came to 1 base and at J to 1 base, leaving 6 bases not matched to a gene. Germline loops: CDR1 MNHNS, CDR2 SASEGT. The CDR3 is 16 amino acids.

This CDR3 reads CATSDSGGAEPQHF. The CDR3, as DNA: TGTGCCACCAGTGATTCGGGGGGCGCGGAGCCCCAGCATTTT. The chain employs TRBV24-1 and TRBJ1-5; weak D call: TRBD1 (6 bases). The V gene's germline CDR1 is KGHDR and CDR2 SFDVKD. The CDR3 length is 14 residues. Trimming left V 2 bases short and J 8 bases short, with 12 bases between.

This sequence joins TRBV7-2 and TRBJ1-2; 12 bases align to TRBD1. V trimming: 5 bases; J trimming: 4 bases; junction bases outside the gene matches: 11. This CDR3 spans 17 amino acids. CDR1 SGHTA and CDR2 FQGNSA come from the germline V gene. This chain's CDR3 is CASSPGTGGANGYGYTF. The CDR3 nucleotides read TGTGCCAGCAGCCCCGGGACAGGGGGCGCGAACGGCTATGGCTACACCTTC.

V gene TRBV4-1 combines with J gene TRBJ2-1; 9 positions match TRBD2. Germline V lookup: CDR1 MGHRA, CDR2 YSYEKL. J gave up 10 bases and V 1 base, and 14 bases lay outside the gene matches. This CDR3 region has 17 residues. CDR3 amino acids: CASSQVGGRGPVLEQFF. DNA of the CDR3: TGCGCCAGCAGCCAAGTTGGCGGGAGGGGCCCGGTTTTAGAGCAGTTCTTC.

V and J are TRBV15 and TRBJ2-7, with 7 bases identical to TRBD2. The CDR3 contains 17 residues. V lost 5 bases and J lost 1; bases outside the gene matches: 14. CDR1 and CDR2 (germline): LNHNV, YYDKDF (reference sequence). The CDR3 DNA is TGTGCCACCAGCCGAACCCCGGGACTACCGCAATCCTACGAGCAGTACTTC. Amino acid sequence: CATSRTPGLPQSYEQYF.